The present T cell receptor (beta chain) was sequenced within a study of radiation and T cells in renal cell carcinoma. The V and J ends lost 8 bases and 0 bases respectively, with 10 bases between them. In germline, CDR1 is SNHLY, CDR2 FYNNEI. The CDR3 has 13 residues. Produced via immunoSEQ multiplex PCR; TCRdb's table is partial and in-frame only. The sample yields roughly 58,000 clones, around three quarters seen once. Regarding time point: blood 4 weeks post-SBRT, at nephrectomy. The sample's treatment: 15 Gy SBRT to primary tumor, nephrectomy 4 weeks later. Nephrectomy followed 15 Gy stereotactic body radiation by 4 weeks. The tumor was a clear cell renal cell carcinoma.

The receptor comes from a man in his sixties with renal cell carcinoma. V gene TRBV2 combines with J gene TRBJ1-1; weak D call: TRBD1 (5 bases). Material: blood, obtained from a patient whose treatment included radiotherapy and nephrectomy. CDR3 nucleotide sequence: TGTGCCAGCCTCAGGGTCATGAACACTGAAGCTTTCTTT. Its protein product is CASLRVMNTEAFF. Supplemented by reference TRBV2 and TRBJ1-1, the full variable domain reads EPEVTQTPSHQVTQMGQEVILRCVPISNHLYFYWYRQILGQKVEFLVSFYNNEISEKSEIFDDQFSVERPDGSNFTLKIRSTKLEDSAMYFCASLRVMNTEAFFGQGTRLTVV.